This T cell receptor (beta chain) was profiled in a study of blood T cell repertoires in COVID-19. The CDR3 is made up of 16 amino acids. Germline values: CDR1 MNHNS, CDR2 SASEGT. V was shortened by 1 base and J by 6 bases, with 13 bases between the two germline ends. Here immunoSEQ multiplex PCR was the method, and the copy in TCRdb shows in-frame clones only, minus some. This sample has roughly 300,000 clones, with 85% found just once. Those enrolled, adults aged roughly 18 to 90 years, came from about two dozen US areas. The V and J genes are TRBV6-1 and TRBJ1-6; a weak D match, TRBD1 (5 bases). This clonotype was sampled from a woman aged 45 to 65 who had recovered from COVID-19. Sequencing used PBMCs or T cells enriched from blood (not recorded which). The DNA for the CDR3 is TGTGCCAGCAGTGAAGGTTGGGCAGGGATTAATTCACCCCTCCACTTT. Amino acid sequence: CASSEGWAGINSPLHF.